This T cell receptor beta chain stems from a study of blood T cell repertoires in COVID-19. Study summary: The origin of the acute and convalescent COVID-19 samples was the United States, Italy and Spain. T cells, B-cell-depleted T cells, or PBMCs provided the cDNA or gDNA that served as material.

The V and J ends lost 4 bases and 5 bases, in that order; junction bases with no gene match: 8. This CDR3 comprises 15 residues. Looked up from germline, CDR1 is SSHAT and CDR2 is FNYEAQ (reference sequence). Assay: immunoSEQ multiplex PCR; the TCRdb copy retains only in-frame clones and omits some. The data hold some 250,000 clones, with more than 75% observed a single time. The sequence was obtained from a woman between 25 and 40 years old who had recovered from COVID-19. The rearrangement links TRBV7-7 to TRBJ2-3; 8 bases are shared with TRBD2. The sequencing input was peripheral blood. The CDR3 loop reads CASSSVAGRGDTQYF. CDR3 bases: TGTGCCAGCAGCTCCGTAGCGGGGAGGGGAGATACGCAGTATTTT.